These 11 T cell receptor beta chains came from one sample sequenced in a study of cytomegalovirus exposure and HLA in healthy donors. The PCR had 60 Vbeta and 13 Jbeta primers. Only in-frame clones appear in the TCRdb table, and some are missing; sequencing was by immunoSEQ multiplex PCR. The repertoire consists of 140,000 to 150,000 clones, with roughly 79% occurring once and the leading ten covering over 9.5%. The sample comprised PBMCs. The receptor source for this set is a woman aged 60 to 75 in good health and CMV-seropositive.

The rearrangement links TRBV5-6 to TRBJ2-7, with 9 nucleotides matching TRBD2. The V gene end was trimmed by 0 bases and the J gene end by 4 bases; junction bases not matched to a gene: 5. CDR3 size: 15 residues. Germline CDR1 SGHDT, CDR2 YYEEEE. This chain's CDR3 is CASSLVGSGSYEQYF. The CDR3 DNA sequence: TGTGCCAGCAGCTTGGTTGGTAGCGGGAGTTACGAGCAGTACTTC. Filled out from reference TRBV5-6 and TRBJ2-7, the complete variable domain reads DAGVTQSPTHLIKTRGQQVTLRCSPKSGHDTVSWYQQALGQGPQFIFQYYEEEERQRGNFPDRFSGHQFPNYSSELNVNALLLGDSALYLCASSLVGSGSYEQYFGPGTRLTVT.

The V gene is TRBV2, the J gene TRBJ1-4, with D possibly being TRBD1 (6 bases). Germline loops: CDR1 SNHLY, CDR2 FYNNEI. Trimming cost V 5 bases and J 8 bases, with 12 bases left between them. The CDR3 runs to 13 residues. The CDR3 loop is CASSLTGKEKLFF. The CDR3 nucleotides are TGTGCCAGCAGTCTAACAGGGAAAGAAAAACTGTTTTTT.

The V call is TRBV5-1, the J call TRBJ2-7; 10 bases line up with TRBD2. The CDR3 totals 15 residues. Germline V CDR1 and CDR2: SGHRS, YFSETQ. The V segment lost 1 base and the J segment 2 bases; nucleotides outside the gene matches: 3. Written as DNA, the CDR3 is TGCGCCAGCAGCTTGAGGACTAGCGGACCCTACGAGCAGTACTTC. It translates to CASSLRTSGPYEQYF.

The chain links TRBV4-3 to TRBJ2-1; TRBD2 aligns across 10 bases. Germline V gene lookup returns CDR1 LGHNA and CDR2 YSLEER. This CDR3 is 16 amino acids long. V was pared by 0 bases and J by 7 bases, with 6 bases of the junction left unmatched. The CDR3 region is CASSQDLIAGGNEQFF. The CDR3 DNA sequence: TGCGCCAGCAGCCAAGATTTAATAGCGGGAGGAAATGAGCAGTTCTTC.

This clone rates as medium-sized. The rearrangement uses TRBV6-4 and TRBJ1-2; 7 bases fit TRBD1. V trimming: 2 bases; J trimming: 6 bases; junction bases outside the gene matches: 3. Germline CDR1 and CDR2: MRHNA and SNTAGT. This CDR3 is built from 13 residues. CDR3 DNA sequence: TGTGCCAGCAGTGACGGACAGGCAAATGGCTACACCTTC. It translates to CASSDGQANGYTF.

The chain joins TRBV28 to TRBJ1-5, with D tentatively TRBD1 (6 bases). The CDR3 runs 16 residues. V gave up 4 bases and J gave up 0 bases, with 13 bases separating them. Germline CDR1 reads MDHEN; CDR2 reads SYDVKM. The CDR3 loop reads CASSSRGAGSNQPQHF. In DNA, the CDR3 is TGTGCCAGCAGTTCCCGGGGGGCGGGTAGCAATCAGCCCCAGCATTTT.

The V call is TRBV30, the J call TRBJ1-1; 8 bases line up with TRBD1. The CDR3 runs 15 residues. Per the germline V gene, CDR1 is GTSNPN and CDR2 is SVGIG (reference sequence). V was clipped by 5 bases and J by 0 bases; unmatched bases: 8. The CDR3 sequence: CAWEGTGWMNTEAFF. CDR3 DNA: TGTGCCTGGGAGGGGACAGGATGGATGAACACTGAAGCTTTCTTT.

V is TRBV7-9 and J is TRBJ1-3; D is uncertain. Trimming took off 7 bases at V and 2 bases at J, with 3 bases between the two ends. Germline CDR1 is SEHNR and CDR2 is FQNEAQ (reference sequence). The CDR3 extends over 11 amino acids. CDR3 in DNA: TGTGCCAGCACGGCTGGAAACACCATATATTTT. Amino acid sequence: CASTAGNTIYF.

The chain couples TRBV27 to TRBJ1-1, with 7 bases identical to TRBD1. Germline loops: CDR1 MNHEY, CDR2 SMNVEV (reference sequence). The CDR3 runs 15 residues. Trimming cost V 1 base and J 4 bases; bases outside gene matches: 6. CDR3 sequence: CASSLWGTVGTEAFF. The CDR3 DNA is TGTGCCAGCAGTTTATGGGGGACAGTTGGCACTGAAGCTTTCTTT.

As to this clone: The CDR3 carries no conserved terminal phenylalanine or tryptophan, so it likely arises from a read error. The chain recombines TRBV28 with TRBJ2-7; D possibly corresponds to TRBD1 (6 bases). Deletions cut 6 bases from V and 0 bases from J, with 12 bases between. The germline CDR1 and CDR2 sequences are MDHEN and SYDVKM. The CDR3 length is 14 residues. The CDR3 loop reads CASRPTGISYEQYL. The CDR3 coding sequence is TGTGCCAGCAGGCCCACAGGGATCTCCTACGAGCAGTACCTC.

V gene TRBV5-4 combines with J gene TRBJ2-7; perhaps TRBD1 as D (6 bases). The ends were cut back, 1 base at V and 2 bases at J, with 10 bases in the middle. CDR1 and CDR2 from the germline V gene are SGHNT and YYREEE (reference sequence). The CDR3 loop spans 14 amino acids. Here the CDR3 DNA reads TGTGCCAGCAGCTTGATTGGACAGACCTACGAGCAGTACTTC. Residues: CASSLIGQTYEQYF. The variable domain in full, with the rest retrieved from reference TRBV5-4 and TRBJ2-7, is ETGVTQSPTHLIKTRGQQVTLRCSSQSGHNTVSWYQQALGQGPQFIFQYYREEENGRGNFPPRFSGLQFPNYSSELNVNALELDDSALYLCASSLIGQTYEQYFGPGTRLTVT.